Listed below are T cell receptor beta chains from one sample, sequenced in a study of blood T cell repertoires in COVID-19. Repertoires were generated with immunoSEQ multiplex PCR, while TCRdb's copy carries only in-frame clones and drops some. The sample carries about 210,000 clones, 82% recorded once. The sequencing sample was made of peripheral blood. All receptors come from a woman aged 55-70 years with COVID-19, enrolled during active disease. Both conserved end residues are trimmed from each CDR3. The order of the fields is V gene, J gene, CDR3 protein.

TRBV18	TRBJ2-5	ASSPTGEETQY
TRBV5-1	TRBJ2-7	ASTPGGGREQY
TRBV11-3	TRBJ2-3	ASSFGQSTDTQY
TRBV9	TRBJ2-1	ASNVAAGGVNEQF
TRBV11-2	TRBJ1-2	ASSSTGYGYT
TRBV5-1	TRBJ1-2	ASSLIQAGYGYT
TRBV10-3	TRBJ1-6	AISPGGSSYNSPLH
TRBV15	TRBJ2-1	ATSRDPGKNEQF
TRBV30	TRBJ2-5	AWSEGLAVKTQY
TRBV6-1	TRBJ2-1	ASSERLGRRMNEQF
TRBV2	TRBJ2-3	ASSEMGHSGPILSDTQY
TRBV19	TRBJ1-1	ASRDGGGENTEAF
TRBV7-9	TRBJ2-5	ASSLSGSGQLAETQY
TRBV30	TRBJ1-5	AWRGHSNQPQH
TRBV2	TRBJ2-5	ASRAMRTSGGETQY